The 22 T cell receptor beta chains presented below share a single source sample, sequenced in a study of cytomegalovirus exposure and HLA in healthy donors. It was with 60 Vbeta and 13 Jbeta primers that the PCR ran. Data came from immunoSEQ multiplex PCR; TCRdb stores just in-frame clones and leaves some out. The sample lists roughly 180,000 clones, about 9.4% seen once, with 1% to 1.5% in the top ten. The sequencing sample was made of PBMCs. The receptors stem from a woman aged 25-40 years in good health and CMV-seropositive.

Written as DNA, the CDR3 is TGTGCCAGCAGTTTATCCGGTTTGGGGGCGGGTGGCTACACCTTC. It translates to CASSLSGLGAGGYTF. This sequence joins TRBV27 and TRBJ1-2, with D perhaps TRBD1 (6 bases). With 0 bases removed from V and 7 bases from J, the gap between germline ends came to 15 bases. This CDR3 has 15 residues. The germline V gene encodes CDR1 MNHEY and CDR2 SMNVEV (reference sequence).

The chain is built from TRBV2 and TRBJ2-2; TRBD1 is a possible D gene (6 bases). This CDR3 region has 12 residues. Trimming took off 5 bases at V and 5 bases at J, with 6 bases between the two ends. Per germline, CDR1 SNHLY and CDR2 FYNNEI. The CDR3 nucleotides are TGTGCCAGCAGTACAGGGACCGGGGAGCTGTTTTTT. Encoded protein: CASSTGTGELFF.

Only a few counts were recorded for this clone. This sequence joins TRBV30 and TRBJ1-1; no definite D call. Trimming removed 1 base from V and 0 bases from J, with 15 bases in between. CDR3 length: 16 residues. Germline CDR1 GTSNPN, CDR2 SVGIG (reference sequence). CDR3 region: CAWSAGSPFMNTEAFF. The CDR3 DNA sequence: TGTGCCTGGAGTGCTGGGAGCCCCTTCATGAACACTGAAGCTTTCTTT. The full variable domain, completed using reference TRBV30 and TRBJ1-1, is SQTIHQWPATLVQPVGSPLSLECTVEGTSNPNLYWYRQAAGRGLQLLFYSVGIGQISSEVPQNLSASRPQDRQFILSSKKLLLSDSGFYLCAWSAGSPFMNTEAFFGQGTRLTVV.

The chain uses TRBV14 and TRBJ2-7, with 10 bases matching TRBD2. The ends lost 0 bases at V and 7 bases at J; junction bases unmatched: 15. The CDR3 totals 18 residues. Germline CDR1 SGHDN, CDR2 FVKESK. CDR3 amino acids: CASSQDRGSGLAGDEQYF. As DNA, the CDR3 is TGTGCCAGCAGCCAAGACAGGGGAAGCGGGCTAGCGGGAGATGAGCAGTACTTC.

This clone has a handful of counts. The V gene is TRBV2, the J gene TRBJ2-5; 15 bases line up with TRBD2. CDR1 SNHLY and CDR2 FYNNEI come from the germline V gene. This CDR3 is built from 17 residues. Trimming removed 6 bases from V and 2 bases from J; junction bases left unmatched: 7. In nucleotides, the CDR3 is TGTGCCAGCAGAGCACTCGGACTAGCGGGAGGGCAAGAGACCCAGTACTTC. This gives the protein CASRALGLAGGQETQYF.

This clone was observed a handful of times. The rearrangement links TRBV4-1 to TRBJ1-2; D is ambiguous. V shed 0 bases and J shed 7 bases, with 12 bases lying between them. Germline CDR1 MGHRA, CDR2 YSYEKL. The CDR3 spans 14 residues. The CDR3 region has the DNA TGCGCCAGCAGCCAAGACGGCAGAGGCCTTGGCTACACCTTC. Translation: CASSQDGRGLGYTF.

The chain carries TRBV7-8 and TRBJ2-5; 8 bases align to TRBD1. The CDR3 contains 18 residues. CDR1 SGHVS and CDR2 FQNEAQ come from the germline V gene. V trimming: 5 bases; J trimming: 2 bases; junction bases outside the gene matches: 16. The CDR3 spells CASSPRQGSLQPQETQYF. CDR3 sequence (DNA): TGTGCCAGCAGCCCCCGACAGGGGAGCCTCCAACCACAAGAGACCCAGTACTTC. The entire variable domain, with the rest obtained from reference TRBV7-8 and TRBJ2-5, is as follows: GAGVSQSPRYKVAKRGQDVALRCDPISGHVSLFWYQQALGQGPEFLTYFQNEAQLDKSGLPSDRFFAERPEGSVSTLKIQRTQQEDSAVYLCASSPRQGSLQPQETQYFGPGTRLLVL.

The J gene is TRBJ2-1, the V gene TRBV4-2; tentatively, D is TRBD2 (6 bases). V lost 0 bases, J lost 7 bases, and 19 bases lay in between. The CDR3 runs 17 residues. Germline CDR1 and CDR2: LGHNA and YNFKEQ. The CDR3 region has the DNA TGTGCCAGCAGCCAAGATGCGGCAGCCAGCGGGCAAAATGAGCAGTTCTTC. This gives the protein CASSQDAAASGQNEQFF.

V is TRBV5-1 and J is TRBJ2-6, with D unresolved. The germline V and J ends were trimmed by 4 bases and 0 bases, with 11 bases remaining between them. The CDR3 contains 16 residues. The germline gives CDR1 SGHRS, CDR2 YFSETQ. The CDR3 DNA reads TGCGCCAGCAGCCCCAACAGCCTCTCTGGGGCCAACGTCCTGACTTTC. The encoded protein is CASSPNSLSGANVLTF.

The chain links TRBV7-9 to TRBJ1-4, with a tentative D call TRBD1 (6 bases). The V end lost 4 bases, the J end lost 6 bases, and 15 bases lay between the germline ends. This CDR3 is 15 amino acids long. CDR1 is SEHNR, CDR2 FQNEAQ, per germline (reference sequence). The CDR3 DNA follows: TGTGCCAGCAGCTCGGGACAACAAGGTGATGAAAAACTGTTTTTT. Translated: CASSSGQQGDEKLFF.

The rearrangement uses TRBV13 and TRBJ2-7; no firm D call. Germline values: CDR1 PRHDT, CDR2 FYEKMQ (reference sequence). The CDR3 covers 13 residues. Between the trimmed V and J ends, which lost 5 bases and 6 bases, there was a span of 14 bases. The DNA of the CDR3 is TGTGCCAGCAGCCCGGGTACGGCGCTCGAGCAGTACTTC. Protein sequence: CASSPGTALEQYF.

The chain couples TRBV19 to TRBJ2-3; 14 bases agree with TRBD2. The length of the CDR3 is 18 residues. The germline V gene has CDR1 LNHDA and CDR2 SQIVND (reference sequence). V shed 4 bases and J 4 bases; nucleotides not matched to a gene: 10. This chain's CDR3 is CASSKPTSGGGLADTQYF. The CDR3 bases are TGTGCCAGTAGTAAACCGACTAGCGGGGGGGGGTTGGCAGATACGCAGTATTTT. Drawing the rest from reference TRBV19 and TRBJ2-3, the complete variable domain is DGGITQSPKYLFRKEGQNVTLSCEQNLNHDAMYWYRQDPGQGLRLIYYSQIVNDFQKGDIAEGYSVSREKKESFPLTVTSAQKNPTAFYLCASSKPTSGGGLADTQYFGPGTRLTVL.

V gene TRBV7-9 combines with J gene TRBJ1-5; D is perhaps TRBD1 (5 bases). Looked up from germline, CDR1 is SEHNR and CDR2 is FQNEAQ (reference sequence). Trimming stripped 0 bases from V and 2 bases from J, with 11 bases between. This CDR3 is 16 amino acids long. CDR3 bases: TGTGCCAGCAGCTTAGCGAGAGGAGGGGGCAATCAGCCCCAGCATTTT. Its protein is CASSLARGGGNQPQHF.

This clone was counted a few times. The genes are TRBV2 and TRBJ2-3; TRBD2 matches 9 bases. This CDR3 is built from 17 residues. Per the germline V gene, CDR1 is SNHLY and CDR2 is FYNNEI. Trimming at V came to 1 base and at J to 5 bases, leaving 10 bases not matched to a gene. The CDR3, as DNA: TGTGCCAGCAGTGAAGGTGGGGCGGGAGGGCCTAGAGATACGCAGTATTTT. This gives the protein CASSEGGAGGPRDTQYF.

In nucleotides, the CDR3 is TGTGCCAGCAAGGGAGGGTTCTCTGGAAACACCATATATTTT. Its protein is CASKGGFSGNTIYF. The V call is TRBV27, the J call TRBJ1-3; D not resolved. The length of the CDR3 is 14 residues. Germline CDR1 is MNHEY and CDR2 is SMNVEV (reference sequence). V was clipped by 7 bases and J by 0 bases, with 10 bases between them.

This CDR3 reads CASRVYMGQATEAFF. DNA for the CDR3: TGTGCCAGCAGGGTCTACATGGGACAAGCCACTGAAGCTTTCTTT. The rearrangement joins TRBV9 to TRBJ1-1, with D possibly matching TRBD1 (6 bases). Trimming removed 5 bases at V and 4 bases at J, with 18 bases between. The length of the CDR3 is 15 residues. The germline V gene has CDR1 SGDLS and CDR2 YYNGEE.

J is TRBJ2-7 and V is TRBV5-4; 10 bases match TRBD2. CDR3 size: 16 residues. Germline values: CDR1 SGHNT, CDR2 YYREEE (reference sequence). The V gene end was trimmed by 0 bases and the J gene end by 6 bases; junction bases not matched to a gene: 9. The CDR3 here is CASSLVPSGRAGEQYF. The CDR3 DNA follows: TGTGCCAGCAGCTTGGTCCCCAGCGGGAGGGCGGGCGAGCAGTACTTC.

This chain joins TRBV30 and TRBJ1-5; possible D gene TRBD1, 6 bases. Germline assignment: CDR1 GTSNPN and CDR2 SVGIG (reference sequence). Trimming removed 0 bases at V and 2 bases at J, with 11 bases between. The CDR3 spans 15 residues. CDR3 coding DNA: TGTGCCTGGAGTGTACAGGGCGGGCGCAATCAGCCCCAGCATTTT. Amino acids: CAWSVQGGRNQPQHF.

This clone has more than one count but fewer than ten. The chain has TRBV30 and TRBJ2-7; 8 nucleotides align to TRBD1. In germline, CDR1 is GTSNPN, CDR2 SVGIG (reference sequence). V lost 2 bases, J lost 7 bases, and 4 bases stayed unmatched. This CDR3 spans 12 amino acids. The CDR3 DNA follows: TGTGCCTGGAGTCGGACAGGGTTTGAGCAGTACTTC. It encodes CAWSRTGFEQYF.

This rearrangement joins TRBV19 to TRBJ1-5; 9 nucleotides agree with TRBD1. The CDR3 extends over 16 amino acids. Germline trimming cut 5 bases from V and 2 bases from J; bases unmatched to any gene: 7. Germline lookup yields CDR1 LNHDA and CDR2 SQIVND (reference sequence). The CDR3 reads CASSLGTGRGNQPQHF. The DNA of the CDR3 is TGTGCCAGTAGTCTCGGGACAGGGAGGGGCAATCAGCCCCAGCATTTT.

The CDR3 DNA follows: TGTGCCAGCAGCTCTATCTGGACAGGAAAAGAGACCCAGTACTTC. As protein: CASSSIWTGKETQYF. This rearrangement joins TRBV5-4 to TRBJ2-5; 7 nucleotides line up with TRBD1. Germline CDR1 is SGHNT and CDR2 is YYREEE (reference sequence). V shed 3 bases, J shed 3 bases, and the junction held 8 bases outside the gene matches. This CDR3 spans 15 amino acids.

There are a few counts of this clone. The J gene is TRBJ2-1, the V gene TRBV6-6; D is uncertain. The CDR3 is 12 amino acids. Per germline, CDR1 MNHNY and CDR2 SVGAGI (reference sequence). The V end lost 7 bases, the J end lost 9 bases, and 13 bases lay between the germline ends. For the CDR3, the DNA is TGTGCCAGCATTGCTAGACCTTCTGAGCAGTTCTTC. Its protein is CASIARPSEQFF.